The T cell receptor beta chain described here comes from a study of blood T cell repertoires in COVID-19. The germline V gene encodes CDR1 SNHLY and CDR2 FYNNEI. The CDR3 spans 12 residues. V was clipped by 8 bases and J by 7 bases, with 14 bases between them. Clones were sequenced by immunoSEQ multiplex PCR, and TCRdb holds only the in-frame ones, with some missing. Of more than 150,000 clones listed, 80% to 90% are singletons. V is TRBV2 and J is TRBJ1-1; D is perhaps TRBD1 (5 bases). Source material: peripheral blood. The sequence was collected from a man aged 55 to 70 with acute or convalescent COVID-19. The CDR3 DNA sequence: TGTGCCAGCCCGAATAGACAGATTGAAGCTTTCTTT. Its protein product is CASPNRQIEAFF.